The 27 T cell receptor beta chains reported below all come from one sample, sequenced in a study of blood T cell repertoires in COVID-19. TCRdb keeps only in-frame clones here, not all; method: immunoSEQ multiplex PCR. The sample comprises about 150,000 clones, over 75% of which are singletons, and about 1.2% rests with the top ten. The sequenced material came from PBMCs or T cells enriched from blood (not recorded which). The source is a woman younger than 45 with acute COVID-19.

The chain combines TRBV18 with TRBJ1-1; 7 bases align to TRBD1. The J segment lost 1 base and the V segment lost 3 bases, leaving 8 bases of the junction unmatched. CDR3 size: 16 residues. CDR1 KGHSH and CDR2 LQKENI come from the germline V gene. The CDR3 nucleotides read TGTGCCAGCTCACCCCCGACAGGGCGAGGGAACACTGAAGCTTTCTTT. This gives the protein CASSPPTGRGNTEAFF.

V is TRBV4-3 and J is TRBJ1-1; a weak D match, TRBD1 (5 bases). Germline lookup yields CDR1 LGHNA and CDR2 YSLEER. CDR3 length equals 16 residues. V was trimmed by 0 bases and J by 5 bases, leaving 16 bases between them. The CDR3 is CASSQDLGSGRTEAFF. DNA for the CDR3: TGCGCCAGCAGCCAAGATTTAGGGTCAGGGAGGACTGAAGCTTTCTTT.

The rearrangement joins TRBV19 to TRBJ1-5; the match to TRBD1 covers 8 bases. The CDR3 loop spans 15 amino acids. V dropped 5 bases and J dropped 6; count of bases not matched to a gene: 9. In germline, CDR1 is LNHDA, CDR2 SQIVND (reference sequence). The CDR3 loop is CASSSDRAGSQPQHF. In nucleotides, the CDR3 is TGTGCCAGTAGTTCGGACAGGGCCGGGAGTCAGCCCCAGCATTTT.

V gene TRBV9 combines with J gene TRBJ2-7, with TRBD2 identical over 10 bases. Per germline, CDR1 SGDLS and CDR2 YYNGEE. Trimming took 5 bases from V and 2 from J; bases not matched to a gene: 7. The CDR3 is 15 amino acids. The CDR3 nucleotides read TGTGCCAGCAGTCCCCTAGCGGGAGTCGCCTACGAGCAGTACTTC. This sequence encodes CASSPLAGVAYEQYF. Full variable domain (outside the CDR3, taken from reference TRBV9 and TRBJ2-7): DSGVTQTPKHLITATGQRVTLRCSPRSGDLSVYWYQQSLDQGLQFLIQYYNGEERAKGNILERFSAQQFPDLHSELNLSSLELGDSALYFCASSPLAGVAYEQYFGPGTRLTVT.

This rearrangement joins TRBV11-3 to TRBJ2-2, with D unresolved. Trimming pared 5 bases from V and 5 bases from J, leaving 9 bases between. The CDR3 has 13 residues. Per the germline V gene, CDR1 is SGHNT and CDR2 is YENEEA. This chain's CDR3 is CASSRVFTGELFF. In DNA, the CDR3 is TGTGCCAGCAGCCGTGTGTTTACCGGGGAGCTGTTTTTT.

This rearrangement joins TRBV9 to TRBJ2-1; TRBD1 agrees at 7 bases. J lost 8 bases, V lost 2 bases, and 13 bases had no gene match. The CDR3 runs 16 residues. CDR1 and CDR2 from the germline V gene are SGDLS and YYNGEE. CDR3 protein: CASSVKAGTVYYEQFF. CDR3 DNA sequence: TGTGCCAGCAGCGTCAAGGCCGGGACAGTATATTATGAGCAGTTCTTC.

The rearrangement links TRBV5-1 to TRBJ2-1; 7 bases are a match to TRBD1. Germline V gene sequence: CDR1 SGHRS, CDR2 YFSETQ. There are 15 residues in the CDR3. V lost 2 bases and J lost 6; bases outside the gene matches: 8. The CDR3 DNA reads TGCGCCAGCAGCTTAAGTGGACAGGTGAGCAATGAGCAGTTCTTC. Its translation: CASSLSGQVSNEQFF.

In this sample, this clone turned up once. The J gene is TRBJ1-2, the V gene TRBV28, with TRBD1 identical over 9 bases. The trim removed 6 bases at V and 7 bases at J, leaving 12 bases unmatched. Germline CDR1 and CDR2: MDHEN and SYDVKM. CDR3 length equals 15 residues. The CDR3 bases are TGTGCCAGCAGACCACGGGACAGGGCGGTAGGTGGCTACACCTTC. This gives the protein CASRPRDRAVGGYTF.

The CDR3 DNA sequence: TGTGCCAGCGGGGGGATATTACCCTACGAGCAGTACTTC. Its translation: CASGGILPYEQYF. The chain joins TRBV28 to TRBJ2-7, with a possible D match to TRBD2 (6 bases). This CDR3 spans 13 amino acids. Germline assignment: CDR1 MDHEN and CDR2 SYDVKM. The V and J ends lost 8 bases and 2 bases respectively, with 13 bases between them.

This chain connects TRBV29-1 to TRBJ2-2; D is undetermined. V was cut by 7 bases and J by 3 bases, with 9 bases left in between. Looked up from germline, CDR1 is SQVTM and CDR2 is ANQGSEA. The CDR3 runs to 12 residues. For the CDR3, the DNA is TGCAGCGCTGGCCGGGACACCGGGGAGCTGTTTTTT. It specifies CSAGRDTGELFF.

This clone showed up just a few times. This CDR3 reads CASSLTGEGDNEQFF. The CDR3, as DNA: TGTGCCAGCAGCTTGACAGGGGAGGGGGACAATGAGCAGTTCTTC. V and J are TRBV6-4 and TRBJ2-1; TRBD1 might be the D (8 bases). The CDR3 loop spans 15 amino acids. Trimming shortened V by 6 bases and J by 5 bases, and 17 bases separated the two germline ends. The germline CDR1 and CDR2 sequences are MRHNA and SNTAGT.

CDR3 DNA: TGTGCCAGCAAGAGGACCCCAGGGGGGTATAATTCACCCCTCCACTTT. Its translation is CASKRTPGGYNSPLHF. The rearrangement joins TRBV28 to TRBJ1-6; TRBD1 aligns across 7 bases. J lost 4 bases, V lost 7 bases, and 10 bases had no gene match. Germline lookup yields CDR1 MDHEN and CDR2 SYDVKM. The CDR3 is 16 amino acids.

The rearrangement joins TRBV3-1 (or the pseudogene TRBV3-2) to TRBJ1-4; no definite D call. This CDR3 region has 12 residues. Trimming took off 2 bases at V and 8 bases at J, with 6 bases between the two ends. Germline assignment: CDR1 LGHDT and CDR2 YNNKEL (reference sequence). CDR3 DNA sequence: TGTGCCAGCAGCCAAATAAGCGAAAAACTGTTTTTT. This sequence encodes CASSQISEKLFF.

V usage is TRBV21-1 and J usage is TRBJ2-6; TRBD1 was called by the table and not checked on the DNA. TRBV21-1 is reported as a pseudogene. This CDR3 has 17 amino acids. CDR3 bases: TGTGCCAGCAGCCACCGGGACAGGGTCTCTGGGGCCAACGTCCTGACTTTC. It yields the protein CASSHRDRVSGANVLTF.

V gene TRBV15 combines with J gene TRBJ2-1, with TRBD2 as a possible D gene (6 bases). Trimming stripped 5 bases from V and 6 bases from J, with 20 bases between. The CDR3 covers 16 residues. In germline, CDR1 is LNHNV, CDR2 YYDKDF (reference sequence). The CDR3 nucleotides read TGTGCCACCAGCGTCGGGTCGGGAGTTTTTGGCAATGAGCAGTTCTTC. This gives the protein CATSVGSGVFGNEQFF.

V and J are TRBV5-1 and TRBJ1-4; 8 bases are a match to TRBD1. The CDR3 has 15 residues. Germline V gene sequence: CDR1 SGHRS, CDR2 YFSETQ. Unmatched junction bases numbered 5, after V lost 3 bases and J lost 4 bases. Here the CDR3 DNA reads TGCGCCAGCAGCTCGGGACAGGCCTTTAATGAAAAACTGTTTTTT. Protein product: CASSSGQAFNEKLFF.

The genes are TRBV3-1 (or the pseudogene TRBV3-2) and TRBJ2-1; D possibly corresponds to TRBD2 (6 bases). Germline V gene lookup returns CDR1 LGHDT and CDR2 YNNKEL (reference sequence). Trimming pared 4 bases from V and 5 bases from J, leaving 15 bases between. The CDR3 length is 15 residues. This chain's CDR3 is CASSPRGTVNNEQFF. For the CDR3, the DNA is TGTGCCAGCAGCCCTCGGGGGACCGTAAACAATGAGCAGTTCTTC.

The chain uses TRBV3-1 (or the pseudogene TRBV3-2) and TRBJ2-2; TRBD2 is a possible D gene (5 bases). The germline V gene encodes CDR1 LGHDT and CDR2 YNNKEL (reference sequence). This CDR3 region has 15 residues. Trimming cost V 5 bases and J 3 bases, with 13 bases left between them. In DNA form, the CDR3 reads TGTGCCAGCAGCGCGGGCCTCTTGCACACCGGGGAGCTGTTTTTT. It translates to CASSAGLLHTGELFF.

This clone was recorded once. The chain carries TRBV3-1 (or the pseudogene TRBV3-2) and TRBJ2-1; 8 bases are shared with TRBD2. CDR1 is LGHDT and CDR2 is YNNKEL in the germline V gene (reference sequence). The CDR3 loop spans 15 amino acids. With V trimmed by 4 bases and J by 0 bases, 2 bases remained unmatched. The CDR3 is CASSPSGSSYNEQFF. CDR3 bases: TGTGCCAGCAGCCCCAGCGGGAGCTCCTACAATGAGCAGTTCTTC.

The rearrangement uses TRBV2 and TRBJ2-7, with a possible D match to TRBD2 (6 bases). CDR1 SNHLY and CDR2 FYNNEI come from the germline V gene. There are 13 residues in the CDR3. V dropped 7 bases and J dropped 9 bases, with 19 bases sitting between them. The CDR3 coding sequence is TGTGCCAGCAAGGGCGGGGTGGTTACGGGGCAGTACTTC. It codes for CASKGGVVTGQYF.

About this clone itself: One end of the junction is discordant with germline, which a read error may explain. The sample holds other DNA sequences that translate to the same CDR3. The chain combines TRBV4-1 with TRBJ2-2; D may be TRBD2 (7 bases). CDR3 size: 16 residues. Germline V lookup: CDR1 MGHRA, CDR2 YSYEKL. CDR3 coding DNA: TGTGCCAGCAGCCAAGCCCCAAGGGGGGGTTCCGGGGAGCTGTTTTTT. The encoded protein is CASSQAPRGGSGELFF.

V gene TRBV6-5 combines with J gene TRBJ1-1; 7 bases map to TRBD1. CDR3 length: 15 amino acids. The V and J ends lost 3 bases and 4 bases, in that order; junction bases with no gene match: 8. Per the germline V gene, CDR1 is MNHEY and CDR2 is SVGAGI. CDR3 nucleotides: TGTGCCAGCAGTTATACAGGGGCCACCGGCACTGAAGCTTTCTTT. This sequence encodes CASSYTGATGTEAFF.

The chain's CDR3 is CASSYHPGTGVYNEQFF. The DNA of the CDR3 is TGTGCCAGTTCATATCACCCCGGGACAGGGGTGTACAATGAGCAGTTCTTC. The rearrangement uses TRBV19 and TRBJ2-1, with 10 bases aligning to TRBD1. J gave up 4 bases and V 8 bases, and 14 bases lay outside the gene matches. The germline V gene encodes CDR1 LNHDA and CDR2 SQIVND (reference sequence). The CDR3 totals 17 residues.

This chain joins TRBV23-1 and TRBJ2-7, with 10 bases that match TRBD2. TRBV23-1 is an ORF, and what it does is uncertain. CDR3 length equals 16 residues. V gave up 4 bases and J gave up 2 bases; unmatched junction bases: 8. DNA for the CDR3: TGCGCCAGCAGTCGCCGGGGACTAGCGAGCGCCTACGAGCAGTACTTC. Encoded protein: CASSRRGLASAYEQYF.

This clone was counted a few times. The gene calls are TRBV11-2 and TRBJ1-2; 8 bases agree with TRBD1. Germline CDR1 and CDR2: SGHAT and FQNNGV. Trimming cost V 3 bases and J 0 bases; bases outside gene matches: 3. CDR3 length equals 15 residues. The CDR3 region has the DNA TGTGCCAGCAGCTTGACAGGGGCCGCTAACTATGGCTACACCTTC. This encodes CASSLTGAANYGYTF.

The CDR3 is CASSVPGQGAGEQFF. As DNA, the CDR3 is TGTGCCAGCAGTGTTCCGGGACAGGGGGCAGGTGAGCAGTTCTTC. The chain uses TRBV25-1 and TRBJ2-1, with 12 bases lining up with TRBD1. In germline, CDR1 is MGHDK, CDR2 SYGVNS. The CDR3 loop spans 15 amino acids. V dropped 4 bases and J dropped 9; count of bases not matched to a gene: 7.

The CDR3 spells CASSIGAYSNQPQHF. The CDR3 nucleotides are TGTGCCAGTAGTATAGGGGCCTATAGCAATCAGCCCCAGCATTTT. The chain has TRBV19 and TRBJ1-5; no clear D gene. Trimming removed 1 base from V and 0 bases from J, with 7 bases in between. CDR3 length: 15 amino acids. The germline CDR1 and CDR2 sequences are LNHDA and SQIVND (reference sequence).